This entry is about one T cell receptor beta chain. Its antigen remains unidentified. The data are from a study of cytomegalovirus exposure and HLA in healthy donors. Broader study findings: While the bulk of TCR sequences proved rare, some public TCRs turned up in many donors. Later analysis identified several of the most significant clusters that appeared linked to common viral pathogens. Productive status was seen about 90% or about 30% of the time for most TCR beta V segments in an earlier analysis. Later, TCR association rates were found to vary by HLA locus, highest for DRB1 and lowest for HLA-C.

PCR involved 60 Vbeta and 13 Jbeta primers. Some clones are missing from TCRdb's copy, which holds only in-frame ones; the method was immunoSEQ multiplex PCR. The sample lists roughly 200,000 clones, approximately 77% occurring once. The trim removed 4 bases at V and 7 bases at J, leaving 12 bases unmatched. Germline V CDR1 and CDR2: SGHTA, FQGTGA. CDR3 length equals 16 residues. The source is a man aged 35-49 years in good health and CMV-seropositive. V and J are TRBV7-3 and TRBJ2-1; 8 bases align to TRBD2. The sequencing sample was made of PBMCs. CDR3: CASSSLRGSGKNEQFF. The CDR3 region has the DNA TGTGCCAGCAGCTCTCTCAGGGGTAGCGGGAAGAATGAGCAGTTCTTC.